This T cell receptor beta chain was captured in a study of shared clonotypes between healthy human individuals. The repertoire was sequenced with immunoSEQ multiplex PCR; TCRdb's copy has only in-frame clones and lacks some. The sample has about 820,000 clones; 80% to 95% are singletons. Positively selected for CCR7, the CD45RO-negative cells used as naive CD8 cells excluded terminally differentiated effector memory CD45RA+ cells. Per germline, CDR1 SQVTM and CDR2 ANQGSEA. The V gene lost 6 bases and the J gene lost 2 bases, with 17 bases spanning the gap. The length of the CDR3 is 14 residues. This receptor was obtained from a man in his thirties or forties in good health. Sequencing was carried out using naive CD8+ T cells sorted from blood. This chain joins TRBV29-1 and TRBJ2-7, with a weak D call TRBD2 (5 bases). The CDR3 region is CSVPSSSWPYEQYF. CDR3 sequence (DNA): TGCAGCGTCCCCTCCTCTAGCTGGCCCTACGAGCAGTACTTC.